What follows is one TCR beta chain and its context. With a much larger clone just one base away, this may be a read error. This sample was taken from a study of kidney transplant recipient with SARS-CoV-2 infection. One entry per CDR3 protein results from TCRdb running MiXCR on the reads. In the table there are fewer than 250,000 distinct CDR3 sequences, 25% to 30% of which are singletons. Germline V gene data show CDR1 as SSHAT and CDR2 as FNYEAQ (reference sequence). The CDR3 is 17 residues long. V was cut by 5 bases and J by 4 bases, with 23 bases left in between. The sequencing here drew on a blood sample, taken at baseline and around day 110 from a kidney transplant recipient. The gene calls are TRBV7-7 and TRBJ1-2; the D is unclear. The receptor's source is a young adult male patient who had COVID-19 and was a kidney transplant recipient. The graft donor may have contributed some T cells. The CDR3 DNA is TGTGCCAGCAGCAAGTGCCCTAAGTGCCGAAAGACCTATGGCTACACCTTC. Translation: CASSKCPKCRKTYGYTF.